This TCR beta chain was obtained from a study of blood T cell repertoires in COVID-19. Study-level background: Some COVID-19 samples were acute and others convalescent; all came from the United States, Italy and Spain. From T cells, B-cell-depleted T cells, or PBMCs came the material, which was cDNA or gDNA.

How the authors handled the data: Reference gene primers were amplified, and this amplification served to estimate nucleated cell counts. Method: immunoSEQ multiplex PCR; TCRdb's copy keeps in-frame clones and lacks some. The V and J calls and the clone size are those of that table, but D and trimming were determined from the DNA. The sample lists 200,000 to 250,000 clones, roughly 87% occurring once. V was clipped by 3 bases and J by 1 base, with 11 bases between them. This CDR3 has 15 residues. Looked up from germline, CDR1 is LGHNA and CDR2 is YNFKEQ. This receptor was taken from a woman in her late teens or twenties who had recovered from COVID-19. The chain is built from TRBV4-2 and TRBJ2-3; the D gene is possibly TRBD2 (5 bases). Sequenced material: peripheral blood. CDR3 region: CASSHRDGGTDTQYF. The CDR3 nucleotides read TGTGCCAGCAGCCATCGAGACGGGGGCACAGATACGCAGTATTTT.